This T cell receptor beta chain stems from a study of patients and donors after allogeneic stem cell transplantation. This clonotype appeared a few times. TCRdb reprocessed the RT-PCR reads via MiXCR and lists one record per CDR3 protein. The sample yields 900,000 to 1,000,000 distinct CDR3 sequences, approximately 19% seen once. Trimming took 3 bases from V and 4 from J; bases not matched to a gene: 6. The CDR3 runs to 16 residues. Germline CDR1 is MGHDK and CDR2 is SYGVNS. The source material was blood, either unsorted or a sorted T cell fraction (not recorded which). The chain carries TRBV25-1 and TRBJ2-6, with 7 nucleotides matching TRBD1. The receptor's source is a human donor who was either an allogeneic HSCT recipient or a stem cell or donor lymphocyte infusion donor (not recorded which). It is not recorded whose cells these are; they may come from a transplant donor. CDR3 in amino acids: CASSDTTGAGANVLTF. The CDR3 DNA reads TGTGCCAGCAGTGACACAACAGGGGCCGGGGCCAACGTCCTGACTTTC.